What follows are 5 T cell receptor beta chains derived from one specimen sequenced in a study of blood T cell repertoires in COVID-19. Assay used: immunoSEQ multiplex PCR; TCRdb lists only in-frame clones, some missing. The sample has a few hundred thousand clones; more than 85% are singletons. The sample was peripheral blood. Source of these receptors: a man younger than 35 with active or convalescent COVID-19.

As concerns this clone: Other DNA sequences from this sample encode an identical CDR3 as well. This chain uses TRBV5-6 with TRBJ2-6; D unclear. Between the trimmed V and J ends, which lost 4 bases and 2 bases, there was a span of 4 bases. In germline, CDR1 is SGHDT, CDR2 YYEEEE. CDR3 length: 13 residues. The CDR3 loop is CASSLAGANVLTF. In nucleotides, the CDR3 is TGTGCCAGCAGCCTTGCTGGGGCCAACGTCCTGACTTTC.

In DNA form, the CDR3 reads TGTGCCAGCATGGTTTCGGGGGATTATAGCAATCAGCCCCAGCATTTT. It specifies CASMVSGDYSNQPQHF. This rearrangement joins TRBV2 to TRBJ1-5, with D possibly being TRBD1 (5 bases). This CDR3 spans 16 amino acids. Germline loops: CDR1 SNHLY, CDR2 FYNNEI. Trimming stripped 7 bases from V and 0 bases from J, with 16 bases between.

This chain connects TRBV9 to TRBJ1-3; D not resolved. CDR3 length: 15 residues. V was trimmed by 3 bases and J by 0 bases, leaving 10 bases between them. The germline V gene encodes CDR1 SGDLS and CDR2 YYNGEE. This CDR3 is CASSATQSSGNTIYF. Here the CDR3 DNA reads TGTGCCAGCAGCGCGACACAGAGCTCTGGAAACACCATATATTTT.

V gene TRBV5-1 combines with J gene TRBJ2-5; 7 nucleotides match TRBD1. The CDR3 covers 15 residues. V was clipped by 1 base and J by 5 bases; unmatched bases: 8. The germline V gene encodes CDR1 SGHRS and CDR2 YFSETQ. The CDR3 region is CASSLLRGRWETQYF. The CDR3 nucleotides read TGCGCCAGCAGCTTGTTGAGGGGGCGTTGGGAGACCCAGTACTTC.

The J gene is TRBJ2-4, the V gene TRBV28, with 7 positions matching TRBD1. Germline CDR1 MDHEN, CDR2 SYDVKM. Losses at the gene ends were 7 bases for V and 3 bases for J; bases not matched to a gene: 6. The CDR3 loop spans 14 amino acids. CDR3 nucleotides: TGTGCCAGCACCGCCGACAGGGTCAAAAACATTCAGTACTTC. This codes for CASTADRVKNIQYF.